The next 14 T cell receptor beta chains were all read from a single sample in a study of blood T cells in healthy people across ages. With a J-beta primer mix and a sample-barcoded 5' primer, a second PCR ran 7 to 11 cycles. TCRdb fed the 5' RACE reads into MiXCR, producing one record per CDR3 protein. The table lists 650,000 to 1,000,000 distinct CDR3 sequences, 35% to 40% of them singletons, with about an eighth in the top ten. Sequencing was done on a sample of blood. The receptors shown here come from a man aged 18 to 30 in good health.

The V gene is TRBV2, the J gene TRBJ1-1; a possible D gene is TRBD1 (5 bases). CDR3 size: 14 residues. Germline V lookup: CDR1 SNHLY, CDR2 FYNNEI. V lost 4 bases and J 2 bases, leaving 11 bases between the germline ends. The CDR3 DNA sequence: TGTGCCAGCAGTGGTTTGGGGGGAAACACTGAAGCTTTCTTT. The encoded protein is CASSGLGGNTEAFF.

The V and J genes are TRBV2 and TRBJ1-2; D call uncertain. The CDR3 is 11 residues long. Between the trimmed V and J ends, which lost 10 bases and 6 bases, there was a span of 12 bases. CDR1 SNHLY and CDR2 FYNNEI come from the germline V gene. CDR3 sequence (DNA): TGTGCCAACCCTCATTCTCATGGCTACACCTTC. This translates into CANPHSHGYTF.

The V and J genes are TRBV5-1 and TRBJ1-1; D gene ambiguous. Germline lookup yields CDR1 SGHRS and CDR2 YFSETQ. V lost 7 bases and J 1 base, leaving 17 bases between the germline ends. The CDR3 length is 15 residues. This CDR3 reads CASLPGSTENTEAFF. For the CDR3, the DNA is TGCGCCAGCCTCCCCGGGTCCACAGAGAACACTGAAGCTTTCTTT.

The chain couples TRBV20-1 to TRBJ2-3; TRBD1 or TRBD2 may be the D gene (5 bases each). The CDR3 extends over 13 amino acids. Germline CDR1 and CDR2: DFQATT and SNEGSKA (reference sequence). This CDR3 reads CTPGTATTDTQYF. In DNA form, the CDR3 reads TGCACCCCCGGGACGGCGACCACAGATACGCAGTATTTT.

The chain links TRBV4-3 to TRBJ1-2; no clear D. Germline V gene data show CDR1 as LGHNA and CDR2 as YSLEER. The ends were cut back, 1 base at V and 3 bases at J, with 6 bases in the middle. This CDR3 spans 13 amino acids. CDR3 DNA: TGCGCCAGCAGCCAAGTGGTCTACTATGGCTACACCTTC. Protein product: CASSQVVYYGYTF.

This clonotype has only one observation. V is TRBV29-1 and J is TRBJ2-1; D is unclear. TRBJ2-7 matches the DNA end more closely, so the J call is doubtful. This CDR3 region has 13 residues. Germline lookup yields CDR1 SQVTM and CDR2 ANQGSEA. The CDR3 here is CSGRRTGSNEQYF. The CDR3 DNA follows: TGCAGCGGTCGAAGGACCGGATCCAATGAGCAGTACTTC.

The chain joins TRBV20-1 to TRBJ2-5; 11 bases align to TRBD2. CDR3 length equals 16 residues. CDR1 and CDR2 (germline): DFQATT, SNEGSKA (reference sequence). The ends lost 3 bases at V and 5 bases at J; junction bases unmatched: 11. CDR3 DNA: TGCAGTGCTAGTTCGGGACTAGCGGACCTCGGGGAGACCCAGTACTTC. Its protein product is CSASSGLADLGETQYF.

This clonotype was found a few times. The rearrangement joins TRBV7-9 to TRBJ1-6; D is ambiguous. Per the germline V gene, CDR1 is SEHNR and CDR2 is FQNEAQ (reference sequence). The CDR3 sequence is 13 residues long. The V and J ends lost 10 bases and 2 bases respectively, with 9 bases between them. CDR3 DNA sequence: TGTGCCACCGGTAGCGCCTATAATTCACCCCTCCACTTT. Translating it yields CATGSAYNSPLHF. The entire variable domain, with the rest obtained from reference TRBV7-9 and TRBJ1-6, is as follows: DTGVSQNPRHKITKRGQNVTFRCDPISEHNRLYWYRQTLGQGPEFLTYFQNEAQLEKSRLLSDRFSAERPKGSFSTLEIQRTEQGDSAMYLCATGSAYNSPLHFGNGTRLTVT.

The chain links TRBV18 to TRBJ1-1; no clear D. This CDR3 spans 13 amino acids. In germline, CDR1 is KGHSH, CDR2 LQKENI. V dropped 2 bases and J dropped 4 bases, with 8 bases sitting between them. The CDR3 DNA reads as TGTGCCAGCTCACCAAACGACGGCACTGAAGCTTTCTTT. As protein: CASSPNDGTEAFF.

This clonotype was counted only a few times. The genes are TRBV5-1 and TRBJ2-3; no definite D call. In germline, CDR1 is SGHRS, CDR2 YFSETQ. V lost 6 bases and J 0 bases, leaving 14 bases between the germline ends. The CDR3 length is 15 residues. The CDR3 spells CASTDILSSTDTQYF. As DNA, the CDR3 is TGCGCCAGCACCGACATACTCTCAAGCACAGATACGCAGTATTTT.

The CDR3 sequence is CSVLQVDTEAFF. The DNA for the CDR3 is TGCAGCGTCTTACAGGTTGACACTGAAGCTTTCTTT. The chain joins TRBV29-1 to TRBJ1-1; D might be TRBD1 (5 bases). CDR1 is SQVTM and CDR2 is ANQGSEA in the germline V gene. The CDR3 extends over 12 amino acids. V lost 6 bases and J 3 bases, leaving 11 bases between the germline ends.

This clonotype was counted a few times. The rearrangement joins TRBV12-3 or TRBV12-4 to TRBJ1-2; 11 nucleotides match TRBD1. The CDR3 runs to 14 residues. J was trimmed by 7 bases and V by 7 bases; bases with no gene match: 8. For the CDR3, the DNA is TGTGCCAGCAACTTGGACAGGGGGCAGGGTGGCTACACCTTC. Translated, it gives CASNLDRGQGGYTF.

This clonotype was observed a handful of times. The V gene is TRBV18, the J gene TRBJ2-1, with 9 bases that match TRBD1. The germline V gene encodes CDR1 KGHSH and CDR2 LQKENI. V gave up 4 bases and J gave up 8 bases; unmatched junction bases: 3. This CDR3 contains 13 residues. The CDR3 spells CASSLDRGYEQFF. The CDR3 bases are TGTGCCAGCTCACTCGACAGGGGGTATGAGCAGTTCTTC. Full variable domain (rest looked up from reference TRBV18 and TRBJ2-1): NAGVMQNPRHLVRRRGQEARLRCSPMKGHSHVYWYRQLPEEGLKFMVYLQKENIIDESGMPKERFSAEFPKEGPSILRIQQVVRGDSAAYFCASSLDRGYEQFFGPGTRLTVL.

The CDR3 here is CSARDPRGTYNEQYF. Written as DNA, the CDR3 is TGCAGTGCTAGAGATCCCAGGGGGACTTACAATGAGCAGTACTTC. The V gene is TRBV20-1, the J gene TRBJ2-7; tentative D call: TRBD1 (7 bases). V lost 0 bases and J lost 7, with 19 bases in between. From germline, CDR1 is DFQATT and CDR2 SNEGSKA (reference sequence). The CDR3 loop spans 15 amino acids.